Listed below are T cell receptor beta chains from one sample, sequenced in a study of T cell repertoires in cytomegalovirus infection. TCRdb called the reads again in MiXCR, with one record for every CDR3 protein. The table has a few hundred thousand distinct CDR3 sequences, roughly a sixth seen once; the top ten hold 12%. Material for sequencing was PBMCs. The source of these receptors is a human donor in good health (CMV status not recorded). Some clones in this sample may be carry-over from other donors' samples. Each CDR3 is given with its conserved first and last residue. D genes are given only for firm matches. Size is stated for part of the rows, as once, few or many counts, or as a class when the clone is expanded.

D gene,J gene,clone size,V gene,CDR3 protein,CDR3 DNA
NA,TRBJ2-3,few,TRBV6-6,CACLRESTDTQYF,TGTGCCTGCCTTAGGGAGAGCACAGATACGCAGTATTTT
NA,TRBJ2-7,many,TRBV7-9,CASSNGRLVSYEQYF,TGTGCCAGCAGCAACGGTCGCCTGGTGTCGTACGAGCAGTACTTC
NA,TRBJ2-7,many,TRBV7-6,CASSLGASTLYEQYF,TGTGCCAGCAGCTTAGGTGCCTCGACGCTATACGAGCAGTACTTC
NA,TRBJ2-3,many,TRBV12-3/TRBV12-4,CASRIGDTQYF,TGTGCCAGCAGGATAGGGGATACGCAGTATTTT
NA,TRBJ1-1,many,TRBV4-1,CASSHSWGRTTNTEAFF,TGCGCCAGCAGCCACTCCTGGGGACGGACAACGAACACTGAAGCTTTCTTT
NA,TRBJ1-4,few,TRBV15,CATSRDGINEKLFF,TGTGCCACCAGCAGAGACGGAATTAATGAAAAACTGTTTTTT
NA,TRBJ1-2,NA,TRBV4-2,CASSQDPAGLNYGYTF,TGTGCCAGCAGCCAAGATCCGGCAGGGCTTAACTATGGCTACACCTTC
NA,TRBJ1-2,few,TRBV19,CTSEETARNYGYTF,TGTACCAGTGAAGAGACCGCCCGAAACTATGGCTACACCTTC
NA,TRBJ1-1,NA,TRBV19,CASSMLDSIAEAFF,TGTGCCAGTAGTATGTTGGACAGCATAGCTGAAGCTTTCTTT
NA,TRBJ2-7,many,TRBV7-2,CASSLRAYEQYF,TGTGCCAGCAGCTTAAGGGCCTACGAGCAGTACTTC
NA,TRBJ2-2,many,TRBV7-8,CASSLGGVGDTGELFF,TGTGCCAGCAGCCTGGGGGGAGTTGGTGACACCGGGGAGCTGTTTTTT
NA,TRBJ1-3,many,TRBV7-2,CASSLDSRNTIYF,TGTGCCAGCAGCTTAGATTCGAGAAACACCATATATTTT
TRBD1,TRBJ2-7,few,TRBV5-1,CASSLAGTDYEQYF,TGCGCCAGCAGCTTGGCGGGGACAGACTACGAGCAGTACTTC
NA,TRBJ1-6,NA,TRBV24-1,CATNSPLHF,TGTGCCACAAATTCACCCCTCCACTTT
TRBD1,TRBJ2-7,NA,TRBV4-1,CASSQLYRGQQYF,TGCGCCAGCAGCCAACTTTACAGGGGCCAGCAGTACTTC
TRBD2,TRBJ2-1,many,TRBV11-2,CASSLASSGPVAGYNEQFF,TGTGCCAGCAGCTTAGCTTCTAGCGGGCCTGTAGCGGGGTACAATGAGCAGTTCTTC
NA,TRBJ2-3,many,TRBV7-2,CASNPGASTDTQYF,TGTGCCAGCAACCCGGGGGCCAGCACAGATACGCAGTATTTT
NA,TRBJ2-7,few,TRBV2,CASKGYEQYF,TGTGCCAGCAAAGGCTACGAGCAGTACTTC
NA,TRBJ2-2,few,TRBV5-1,CASSAGGEAGELFF,TGCGCCAGCAGCGCCGGCGGTGAAGCCGGGGAGCTGTTTTTT
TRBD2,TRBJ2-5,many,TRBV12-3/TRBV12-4,CASSVTSGGSQETQYF,TGTGCCAGCAGCGTGACTAGCGGGGGGTCCCAAGAGACCCAGTACTTC
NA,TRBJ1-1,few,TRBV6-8,CASKRGGTEAFF,TGTGCCAGCAAGCGGGGTGGCACTGAAGCTTTCTTT
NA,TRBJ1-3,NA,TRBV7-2,CASSLEGYGNTIYF,TGTGCCAGCAGCTTGGAAGGGTACGGAAACACCATATATTTT
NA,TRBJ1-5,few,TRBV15,CATSRESAQRQVQHF,TGTGCCACCAGCAGAGAATCAGCTCAGCGACAGGTCCAGCATTTT
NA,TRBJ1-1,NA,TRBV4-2,CASSPLSGDTEAFF,TGTGCCAGCAGCCCCCTATCGGGGGACACTGAAGCTTTCTTT
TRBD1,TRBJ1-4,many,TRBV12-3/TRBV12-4,CASSFTDRVGEKLFF,TGTGCCAGCAGTTTCACCGACAGGGTTGGTGAAAAACTGTTTTTT
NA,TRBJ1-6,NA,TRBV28,CASSSYPEKSNSPLHF,TGTGCCAGCAGCTCTTACCCCGAGAAGAGTAATTCACCCCTCCACTTT
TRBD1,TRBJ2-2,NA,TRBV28,CATAGGSANTGELFF,TGTGCAACGGCAGGGGGATCCGCGAACACCGGGGAGCTGTTTTTT
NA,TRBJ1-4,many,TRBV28,CASSPITSILGPADEKLFF,TGTGCCAGCAGTCCTATAACATCAATCCTTGGGCCCGCAGATGAAAAACTGTTTTTT
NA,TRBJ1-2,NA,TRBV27,CASSPIPGEGLGYTF,TGTGCCAGCAGTCCCATCCCGGGTGAGGGATTGGGCTACACCTTC
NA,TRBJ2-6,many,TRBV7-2,CASSGGVNGANVLTF,TGTGCCAGCTCCGGAGGGGTTAATGGGGCCAACGTCCTGACTTTC
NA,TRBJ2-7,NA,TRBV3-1,CASSQTRGKSPYEQYF,TGTGCCAGCAGCCAAACGAGGGGGAAAAGTCCCTACGAGCAGTACTTC
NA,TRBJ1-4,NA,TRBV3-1,CASSQGGLGNGEKLFF,TGTGCCAGCAGCCAAGGGGGATTGGGGAATGGTGAAAAACTGTTTTTT
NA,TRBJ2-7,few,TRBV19,CASSIVHGSYEQYF,TGTGCCAGTAGTATAGTTCACGGATCCTACGAGCAGTACTTC
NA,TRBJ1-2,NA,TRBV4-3,CASSQERVGSRQTVNYGYTF,TGCGCCAGCAGCCAAGAGAGAGTGGGTTCTCGGCAGACTGTCAACTATGGCTACACCTTC
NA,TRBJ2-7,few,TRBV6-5,CASSYSHGPGNEQYF,TGTGCCAGCAGTTACTCGCATGGCCCCGGGAACGAGCAGTACTTC
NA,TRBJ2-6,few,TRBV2,CASSDPMGYASSGANVLTF,TGTGCCAGCAGTGATCCGATGGGATATGCCAGCTCTGGGGCCAACGTCCTGACTTTC
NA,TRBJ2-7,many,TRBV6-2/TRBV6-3,CASSLSHGPSYEQYF,TGTGCCAGCAGCTTGAGCCACGGACCTTCCTACGAGCAGTACTTC
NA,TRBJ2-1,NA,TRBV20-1,CSARDRFSYNEQFF,TGCAGTGCTAGAGATAGGTTTTCCTACAATGAGCAGTTCTTC
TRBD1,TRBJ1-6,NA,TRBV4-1,CASSQQGAQSPLHF,TGTGCCAGCAGCCAACAGGGGGCTCAATCACCCCTCCACTTT
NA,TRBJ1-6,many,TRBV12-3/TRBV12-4,CASSFGLSGSPLHF,TGTGCCAGCAGTTTTGGACTTTCGGGGTCACCCCTCCACTTT
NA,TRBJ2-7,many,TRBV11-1,CASSPDRDYEQYF,TGTGCCAGCAGCCCGGACCGAGACTACGAGCAGTACTTC
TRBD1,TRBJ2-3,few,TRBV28,CASSAAGTETDTQYF,TGTGCCAGCAGTGCCGCCGGGACAGAGACAGATACGCAGTATTTT
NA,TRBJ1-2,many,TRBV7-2,CASHVRGVNYGYTF,TGTGCCAGTCATGTACGGGGGGTTAACTATGGCTACACCTTC
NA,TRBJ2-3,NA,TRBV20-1,CSASRDTQYF,TGCAGTGCTAGTCGTGATACGCAGTATTTT
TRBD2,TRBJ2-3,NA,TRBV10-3,CAISEIAGGTDTQYF,TGTGCCATCAGTGAGATAGCGGGGGGCACAGATACGCAGTATTTT